Presented here are 18 T cell receptor beta chains from one specimen sequenced in a study of a mutant IDH1 vaccine in newly diagnosed glioma. The time point here: baseline, week 1 (first vaccination visit). As to treatment: pre-vaccination baseline after standard-of-care therapy. TCRdb's copy holds only in-frame clones and misses some; the assay was immunoSEQ multiplex PCR. The table has 55,000 to 70,000 clones, roughly 85% seen once. The sample consisted of PBMCs, taken from a glioma patient treated with radiotherapy, temozolomide or both. The source is a man in his thirties or forties with glioma.

The J gene is TRBJ2-3, the V gene TRBV5-6, with TRBD2 identical over 9 bases. V shed 4 bases, J shed 1 base, and the junction held 13 bases outside the gene matches. The germline V gene has CDR1 SGHDT and CDR2 YYEEEE. The CDR3 has 18 residues. The CDR3 spells CASSATSSGGPGTDTQYF. DNA for the CDR3: TGTGCCAGCAGCGCGACCTCGAGCGGGGGGCCAGGCACAGATACGCAGTATTTT.

The chain combines TRBV15 with TRBJ1-1; 7 bases fit TRBD1. The germline CDR1 and CDR2 sequences are LNHNV and YYDKDF (reference sequence). The ends lost 5 bases at V and 3 bases at J; junction bases unmatched: 6. The CDR3 runs 14 residues. The CDR3 protein is CATSDRQGHTEAFF. DNA of the CDR3: TGTGCCACCAGCGACCGACAGGGACACACTGAAGCTTTCTTT. Full variable domain (missing parts from reference TRBV15 and TRBJ1-1): DAMVIQNPRYQVTQFGKPVTLSCSQTLNHNVMYWYQQKSSQAPKLLFHYYDKDFNNEADTPDNFQSRRPNTSFCFLDIRSPGLGDTAMYLCATSDRQGHTEAFFGQGTRLTVV.

The gene calls are TRBV7-6 and TRBJ2-5; no reliable D call. The CDR3 totals 11 residues. Trimming shortened V by 2 bases and J by 3 bases, and 1 base separated the two germline ends. CDR1 is SGHVS, CDR2 FNYEAQ, per germline. CDR3 amino acids: CASSLKETQYF. The CDR3 region has the DNA TGTGCCAGCAGCTTAAAAGAGACCCAGTACTTC. The variable domain in full, with the rest retrieved from reference TRBV7-6 and TRBJ2-5, is GAGVSQSPRYKVTKRGQDVALRCDPISGHVSLYWYRQALGQGPEFLTYFNYEAQQDKSGLPNDRFSAERPEGSISTLTIQRTEQRDSAMYRCASSLKETQYFGPGTRLLVL.

The chain is built from TRBV23-1 and TRBJ1-5; D unresolved. TRBV23-1 is treated as an ORF (open reading frame) with a function not yet certain. The CDR3 runs to 12 residues. CDR3 sequence (DNA): TGCGCAATAGACTATAGCAATCAGCCCCAGCATTTT. Encoded protein: CAIDYSNQPQHF.

The chain links TRBV5-1 to TRBJ2-3, with D perhaps TRBD2 (5 bases). This CDR3 has 12 amino acids. The V end was cut by 5 bases, the J end by 4 bases, with 8 bases between. Germline assignment: CDR1 SGHRS and CDR2 YFSETQ. The CDR3 protein is CASSLRADTQYF. The CDR3 nucleotides read TGCGCCAGCAGTTTGAGGGCAGATACGCAGTATTTT.

The chain recombines TRBV6-5 with TRBJ1-1; D perhaps matches TRBD1 (5 bases). Germline V CDR1 and CDR2: MNHEY, SVGAGI. The CDR3 spans 15 residues. V was shortened by 6 bases and J by 1 base, with 15 bases between the two germline ends. CDR3 residues: CASRRDGRSNTEAFF. CDR3 nucleotide sequence: TGTGCCAGCAGAAGGGACGGTCGATCGAACACTGAAGCTTTCTTT.

This chain joins TRBV10-1 and TRBJ2-1; 9 nucleotides match TRBD2. The germline V gene encodes CDR1 WNHNN and CDR2 SYGVQD (reference sequence). The V and J ends lost 0 bases and 6 bases, in that order; junction bases with no gene match: 6. The length of the CDR3 is 16 residues. Written as DNA, the CDR3 is TGCGCCAGCAGTGAGTCGGTAGCGGGGGCTGGCAATGAGCAGTTCTTC. It yields the protein CASSESVAGAGNEQFF.

This sequence joins TRBV7-9 and TRBJ2-5; 8 positions agree with TRBD2. After removal of 5 bases from V and 6 bases from J, the junction contained 11 bases not matched to a gene. The germline CDR1 and CDR2 sequences are SEHNR and FQNEAQ (reference sequence). There are 15 residues in the CDR3. CDR3 protein: CASSPNPGTSKTQYF. In nucleotides, the CDR3 is TGTGCCAGCAGCCCAAACCCCGGGACTAGTAAGACCCAGTACTTC.

The chain links TRBV19 to TRBJ1-4; 7 bases line up with TRBD1. The CDR3 covers 14 residues. Looked up from germline, CDR1 is LNHDA and CDR2 is SQIVND (reference sequence). The CDR3 here is CAHRDRTTNEKLFF. CDR3 sequence (DNA): TGTGCTCACCGGGACAGAACAACTAATGAAAAACTGTTTTTT.

The rearrangement uses TRBV5-1 and TRBJ1-1; 8 nucleotides line up with TRBD1. Germline CDR1 is SGHRS and CDR2 is YFSETQ. V lost 0 bases to trimming and J lost 1 base; unmatched junction nucleotides: 2. The CDR3 has 15 amino acids. The CDR3 DNA sequence: TGCGCCAGCAGCTTGGGCAGGGGGCAGAACACTGAAGCTTTCTTT. It yields the protein CASSLGRGQNTEAFF.

The CDR3 sequence is CASRSGTENNSPLHF. The DNA for the CDR3 is TGTGCCAGCAGGTCCGGGACGGAAAATAATTCACCCCTCCACTTT. The chain uses TRBV13 and TRBJ1-6, with D perhaps matching TRBD1 (5 bases). The CDR3 has 15 residues. Trimming stripped 6 bases from V and 5 bases from J, with 14 bases between. CDR1 PRHDT and CDR2 FYEKMQ come from the germline V gene (reference sequence).

The chain carries TRBV5-1 and TRBJ2-7; 7 nucleotides agree with TRBD1. This CDR3 has 12 amino acids. Germline-derived CDR1 and CDR2 are SGHRS and YFSETQ. Unmatched junction bases numbered 1, after V lost 3 bases and J lost 4 bases. The CDR3 here is CASSSDRYEQYF. CDR3 DNA: TGCGCCAGCAGCTCGGACAGGTACGAGCAGTACTTC. The full variable domain, completed using reference TRBV5-1 and TRBJ2-7, is KAGVTQTPRYLIKTRGQQVTLSCSPISGHRSVSWYQQTPGQGLQFLFEYFSETQRNKGNFPGRFSGRQFSNSRSEMNVSTLELGDSALYLCASSSDRYEQYFGPGTRLTVT.

The rearrangement uses TRBV6-1 and TRBJ2-7, with TRBD1 matching 7 bases. Germline CDR1 reads MNHNS; CDR2 reads SASEGT. The junction had 2 bases not matched to a gene; V was cut back by 4 bases and J by 2 bases. This CDR3 contains 13 residues. Here the CDR3 DNA reads TGTGCCAGCAGTGGAGACAGGGCCTACGAGCAGTACTTC. Protein: CASSGDRAYEQYF.

The V and J genes are TRBV30 and TRBJ2-7; D remains ambiguous. The V end was cut by 0 bases, the J end by 4 bases, with 4 bases between. Germline V lookup: CDR1 GTSNPN, CDR2 SVGIG (reference sequence). The CDR3 has 11 amino acids. Here the CDR3 DNA reads TGTGCCTGGAGTGTACGTTACGAGCAGTACTTC. This translates into CAWSVRYEQYF.

This clone was observed a few times. The chain carries TRBV18 and TRBJ1-2, with D perhaps TRBD1 (5 bases). V lost 6 bases to trimming and J lost 1 base, with 15 bases between them. Germline-derived CDR1 and CDR2 are KGHSH and LQKENI. This CDR3 is 15 amino acids long. DNA for the CDR3: TGTGCCAGCTCTCTCGGACACTCGATTAACTATGGCTACACCTTC. This translates into CASSLGHSINYGYTF.

There are a few counts of this clone. V is TRBV30 and J is TRBJ1-1, with 7 bases fitting TRBD1. The length of the CDR3 is 13 residues. J was trimmed by 0 bases and V by 3 bases; bases with no gene match: 1. Germline CDR1 is GTSNPN and CDR2 is SVGIG (reference sequence). CDR3 loop: CAWRTGMNTEAFF. CDR3 in DNA: TGTGCCTGGAGGACAGGGATGAACACTGAAGCTTTCTTT.

This clone showed up just a few times. Other DNA sequences from this sample encode an identical CDR3 as well. CDR3 residues: CASSLGTVYGYTF. The CDR3 region has the DNA TGTGCCAGCAGCTTAGGGACAGTTTATGGCTACACCTTC. The V gene is TRBV7-9, the J gene TRBJ1-2; tentatively, D is TRBD1 (6 bases). Germline V lookup: CDR1 SEHNR, CDR2 FQNEAQ (reference sequence). Trimming pared 1 base from V and 5 bases from J, leaving 8 bases between. This CDR3 has 13 amino acids.

The rearrangement uses TRBV27 and TRBJ1-5; the D is unclear. Trimming removed 7 bases from V and 3 bases from J, with 10 bases in between. The CDR3 is made up of 13 amino acids. Germline-derived CDR1 and CDR2 are MNHEY and SMNVEV (reference sequence). This CDR3 reads CASKDGPNQPQHF. The DNA of the CDR3 is TGTGCCAGCAAGGACGGCCCCAATCAGCCCCAGCATTTT.